The clone carrying this T cell receptor beta chain was detected ten times or more. These data are taken from a study of T-cell reconstitution after alpha-beta-depleted transplantation in children. The library targeted TCRbeta and was prepared with unique molecular identifiers. Via MiXCR, TCRdb re-called the PCR reads, giving one row per CDR3 protein. This sample has 200,000 to 250,000 distinct CDR3 sequences, with approximately 9% found just once. Trimming took off 1 base at V and 4 bases at J, with 10 bases between the two ends. CDR1 and CDR2 from the germline V gene are SGHRS and YFSETQ. The CDR3 covers 14 residues.

Source: PBMCs from the stem cell graft donor, taken from the stem cell graft. This chain uses TRBV5-1 with TRBJ2-3; unclear D gene. The clonotype comes from a human donor who donated a stem cell graft to a child with acute lymphoblastic leukemia. CDR3 sequence (DNA): TGCGCCAGCAGCTTGACTACTGACCCAGATACGCAGTATTTT. Translating gives CASSLTTDPDTQYF. The full variable domain, in which reference TRBV5-1 and TRBJ2-3 provide the parts outside the CDR3, is KAGVTQTPRYLIKTRGQQVTLSCSPISGHRSVSWYQQTPGQGLQFLFEYFSETQRNKGNFPGRFSGRQFSNSRSEMNVSTLELGDSALYLCASSLTTDPDTQYFGPGTRLTVL.